The T cell receptor beta chain described here comes from a study of long-term antiretroviral therapy in people with HIV. Study outcomes and limitations: Diversity remained lower than transplant donor controls, even though it increased after ART.

Germline V gene lookup returns CDR1 SGHTA and CDR2 FQGNSA. The trim removed 4 bases at V and 5 bases at J, leaving 4 bases unmatched. The CDR3 is 15 amino acids. Sequencing relied on immunoSEQ assay v3.0, run at survey level. Assay used: immunoSEQ multiplex PCR; TCRdb lists only in-frame clones, some missing. The sample carries tens of thousands of clones, approximately 95% recorded once. Note on this clone: Antigen specificity is unknown.

Here the sequenced sample was unsorted PBMCs, taken 7.6 years after starting antiretroviral therapy. This clonotype was obtained from a middle-aged woman with HIV. The chain joins TRBV7-2 to TRBJ2-3; 12 bases match TRBD2. The CDR3 DNA reads TGTGCCAGCAGCTCCTGGACTAGCGGGGTAGATACGCAGTATTTT. As protein: CASSSWTSGVDTQYF.